This is a list of T cell receptor beta chains from one sample in a study of shared clonotypes between healthy human individuals. Assay: immunoSEQ multiplex PCR; the TCRdb copy retains only in-frame clones and omits some. The profile shows about 2.1 million clones, 80% to 95% of them singletons. Specimen: naive CD8+ T cells from PBMCs. These receptors all come from a man aged 18-30 years in good health. Some clones in this sample may be carry-over from other donors' samples. CDR3s include the opening cysteine and the closing phenylalanine or tryptophan. The D gene is left open where the match is weak. The size of a clone is reported for some rows only, either as once, few or many, or as a class for expanded clones.

J: TRBJ2-7
D: -
size: -
V: TRBV10-3
DNA: TGTGCCATCAGAACCGGGGATTACGAGCAGTACTTC
CDR3: CAIRTGDYEQYF

J: TRBJ2-7
D: -
size: -
V: TRBV30
DNA: TGTGCCTGGAGTCGTCGGACACCCGTCTCCTACGAGCAGTACTTC
CDR3: CAWSRRTPVSYEQYF

J: TRBJ1-2
D: -
size: -
V: TRBV29-1
DNA: TGCAGCGTTGAAAATCCGGAACACTATGGCTACACCTTC
CDR3: CSVENPEHYGYTF

J: TRBJ2-1
D: -
size: -
V: TRBV7-3
DNA: TGTGCCAGCAGCCCGATTGGGGGCGGGAGTGATAATGAGCAGTTCTTC
CDR3: CASSPIGGGSDNEQFF

J: TRBJ2-2
D: -
size: -
V: TRBV6-1
DNA: TGTGCCAGCAGTGGAGGTGACAGGCTTAACACCGGGGAGCTGTTTTTT
CDR3: CASSGGDRLNTGELFF

J: TRBJ1-6
D: -
size: -
V: TRBV6-5
DNA: TGTGCCAGCAGTTACGGTCAGTTGGGATCTTCACCCCTCCACTTT
CDR3: CASSYGQLGSSPLHF

J: TRBJ2-5
D: -
size: -
V: TRBV28
DNA: TGTGCCAGCACACGGGGTTTGAGAGAGACCCAGTACTTC
CDR3: CASTRGLRETQYF

J: TRBJ2-1
D: -
size: -
V: TRBV27
DNA: TGTGCCAGCAGTTCTCTAGCGAGCTCCTACAATGAGCAGTTCTTC
CDR3: CASSSLASSYNEQFF

J: TRBJ1-1
D: -
size: -
V: TRBV11-2
DNA: TGTGCCAGCAGCTTAGTTGACCGTACTGAAGCTTTCTTT
CDR3: CASSLVDRTEAFF

J: TRBJ2-5
D: TRBD2
size: -
V: TRBV27
DNA: TGTGCCAGCAGTGAGCTAGCGGAGTTCCAAGAGACCCAGTACTTC
CDR3: CASSELAEFQETQYF

J: TRBJ2-3
D: TRBD2
size: -
V: TRBV9
DNA: TGTGCCAGCAGCACTAGCGGAGGGGATACGCAGTATTTT
CDR3: CASSTSGGDTQYF

J: TRBJ2-4
D: -
size: once
V: TRBV11-2
DNA: TGTGCCAGCAGCTTAGCATACATTCAGTACTTC
CDR3: CASSLAYIQYF

J: TRBJ1-2
D: -
size: once
V: TRBV6-5
DNA: TGTGCCAGCATCGTAGCGGGTGGCTACACCTTC
CDR3: CASIVAGGYTF

J: TRBJ2-1
D: TRBD2
size: -
V: TRBV7-3
DNA: TGTGCCAGCAGCTTGGGGCTAGCGGGAGGTTTACGGTACAATGAGCAGTTCTTC
CDR3: CASSLGLAGGLRYNEQFF

J: TRBJ1-5
D: TRBD1
size: -
V: TRBV19
DNA: TGTGCCAGTAGTATAGTTCGGGACAGGGATCAGCCCCAGCATTTT
CDR3: CASSIVRDRDQPQHF

J: TRBJ2-1
D: TRBD2
size: -
V: TRBV11-2
DNA: TGTGCCAGCAGCTTATATGGTCGGGAGGGCGGGAATGAGCAGTTCTTC
CDR3: CASSLYGREGGNEQFF

J: TRBJ1-1
D: -
size: -
V: TRBV7-9
DNA: TGTGCCAGCAGCTTAGCGGGGTCGGGGATGAACACTGAAGCTTTCTTT
CDR3: CASSLAGSGMNTEAFF

J: TRBJ1-5
D: -
size: -
V: TRBV15
DNA: TGTGCCACCAGCAGCCCAATAAGGGACCGGAGTAGGGATCAGCCCCAGCATTTT
CDR3: CATSSPIRDRSRDQPQHF

J: TRBJ1-5
D: -
size: -
V: TRBV7-9
DNA: TGTGCCAGCAGCCGGCCAGGGGTTCAGCCCCAGCATTTT
CDR3: CASSRPGVQPQHF

J: TRBJ2-3
D: -
size: -
V: TRBV27
DNA: TGTGCCAGCAGTTTAGGTCTCCTGGGGGGCACAGATACGCAGTATTTT
CDR3: CASSLGLLGGTDTQYF

J: TRBJ1-1
D: TRBD1
size: -
V: TRBV5-1
DNA: TGCGCCAGCAGCTTAACCGACAGGGACACTGAAGCTTTCTTT
CDR3: CASSLTDRDTEAFF

J: TRBJ2-1
D: TRBD1
size: -
V: TRBV28
DNA: TGTGCCAGCAGTTCCGACACCGGGACAGAGGTCAATGAGCAGTTCTTC
CDR3: CASSSDTGTEVNEQFF

J: TRBJ1-5
D: -
size: -
V: TRBV27
DNA: TGTGCCAGCAGTTTCGGGGGGAATCAGCCCCAGCATTTT
CDR3: CASSFGGNQPQHF

J: TRBJ2-5
D: -
size: -
V: TRBV7-9
DNA: TGTGCCAGCAGCCAAGAGTCAGGGGGGGTGACCCAGTACTTC
CDR3: CASSQESGGVTQYF

J: TRBJ1-2
D: -
size: -
V: TRBV28
DNA: TGTGCCAGTGTACAGGGATTAGGATATGGCTACACCTTC
CDR3: CASVQGLGYGYTF

J: TRBJ1-5
D: TRBD1
size: -
V: TRBV14
DNA: TGTGCCAGCAGCGGACAGGGGCCCAATCAGCCCCAGCATTTT
CDR3: CASSGQGPNQPQHF

J: TRBJ2-5
D: -
size: -
V: TRBV4-1
DNA: TGCGCCAGCAGCCAAGATCGTGTAGCCGCCCAAGAGACCCAGTACTTC
CDR3: CASSQDRVAAQETQYF